This T cell receptor (beta chain) comes out of a study of shared clonotypes between healthy human individuals (dated by TCRdb to 2018 to 2020). Broadly, across the study: The cohort included three men and two women between 18 and 49 years of age. For each donor, three plates each were used for CD4 naive and CD4 memory, two plates were used for CD8 naive, and one plate was used for CD8 memory. To estimate repertoire size and how much clonotypes are shared between individuals, the study performed deep sequencing of blood TCR repertoires from a handful of healthy adults. To increase sequencing depth and limit assay-specific biases, different laboratories used diverse techniques to prepare libraries and sequence TCR repertoires. Leukapheresis yielded between about 0.94 and 9 billion PBMCs per donor. The study at large found these results: Sampling was restricted to blood, and TCR repertoires in tissue are likely to differ from TCR repertoires in blood. Pairwise subsampling led to the expectation that sequencing depth would affect the degree of clonotype sharing among donors. Across four donors, about 5% of naive CD4, over 3% of naive CD8, 2% to 2.5% of memory CD4, and approximately 0.4% of memory CD8 clonotypes were shared. Naive subsets generally had larger estimated clonotype richness than memory subsets. Higher generation probabilities were observed for clonotypes shared by all four sorted-subset donors than for non-shared clonotypes. The small number of donors limited the genetic and exposure-history diversity represented. Even with the large sequencing depth, rarefaction of the sorted-subset datasets indicated that sequencing was incomplete.

Using the deep immunoSEQ assay, TCR CDR3 regions were amplified from genomic DNA by multiplex PCR. Extracted genomic DNA from each cell subset was distributed evenly across all wells of several immunoSEQ 96-well plates, and each plate was treated as a replicate. For sorted subsets, about 210 ng of genomic DNA, equivalent to 25,000 to 30,000 T cell genomes, went into each replicate PCR. Purified libraries were measured with a Qubit 3.0 fluorometer, size-checked on a Bioanalyzer 2100, and measured again with the KAPA Library Quantification kit. A separate single-read 150-cycle Illumina NextSeq 550 flow cell was used to sequence each immunoSEQ 96-well plate. The original pipeline was this. The immunoSEQ output contained only junctional sequences without quality scores, so filtering could not match that applied to full-length reads. To assign V/J genes and CDR3, sequences were annotated against IMGT germline references using PyIR, a Python wrapper for IgBLAST v1.9. Reads with weak V/J assignments (E-value above 1e-6), missing CDR3, stop codons, out-of-frame junctions, or ambiguous translated residues were removed. V3J clonotypes were defined as sequences sharing an identical inferred V gene, J gene, and CDR3 amino acid sequence. Percentage overlap between repertoires was computed as shared unique clonotypes divided by the size of the smaller repertoire. Three approaches were used to assess repertoire richness: RTK rarefaction, the Chao1 estimator, and Recon v2.1 estimates of unobserved clonotypes. Generation probabilities were computed with OLGA for all TCRbeta clonotypes obtained by the gDNA method from four donors. Imported from immuneACCESS, the table was reduced by TCRdb to in-frame sequences with V and J called. These copies leave out some clones; in studies compared against another copy, an unresolved V gene accounts for under half, and the cause of the remainder is not known. The V and J calls and clone size are taken from that table; D and trimming were inferred from the DNA. The sample table shows around 1.1 million clones, and 70% to 85% are seen once. The ten largest clones add up to 0.89% of the sample.

The donors were healthy, HIV-negative adults who had no recently reported acute infections or vaccinations. Every donor was a Caucasian adult residing in Nashville, Tennessee, USA. CD4+ T cells were enriched through magnetic negative selection, after which naive cells were positively selected on CD45RA and the remaining negative fraction served as the memory subset. Blood was obtained by leukapheresis, after which PBMCs were separated by Ficoll-Histopaque density gradient centrifugation and cryopreserved in liquid nitrogen vapor phase. Analytical flow cytometry was used to check the purity and quantity of each magnetically sorted T cell population. Genomic DNA was isolated from each sorted fraction and quantified by UV absorbance on a Nanodrop 2000c. The sample holds one count of this clone. What antigen it recognizes has not been identified. No much larger clone exists at a distance of one base, and base qualities are not known.

Taken from cysteine to phenylalanine, the CDR3 has 12 residues. Just the 36-base CDR3 DNA is kept, in frame starting at base 1. Via the germline V gene, CDR1 is MDHEN and CDR2 SYDVKM. V is clipped by 7 bases and J by 6 bases, and the sequence between their germline boundaries is 9 bases long. The rearrangement joined TRBV28 to TRBJ2-2, with the D gene uncertain. The source of this sequence is a man aged 18 to 30 in good health. Some clones in this sample may be carry-over from other donors' samples. The sequenced material came from memory CD4+ T cells from PBMCs. The cell subset or site label for this specimen denotes: CD45RA-negative fraction. The CDR3 reads as follows: CASNFRPGELFF. The base sequence is TGTGCCAGCAATTTCCGTCCCGGGGAGCTGTTTTTT.